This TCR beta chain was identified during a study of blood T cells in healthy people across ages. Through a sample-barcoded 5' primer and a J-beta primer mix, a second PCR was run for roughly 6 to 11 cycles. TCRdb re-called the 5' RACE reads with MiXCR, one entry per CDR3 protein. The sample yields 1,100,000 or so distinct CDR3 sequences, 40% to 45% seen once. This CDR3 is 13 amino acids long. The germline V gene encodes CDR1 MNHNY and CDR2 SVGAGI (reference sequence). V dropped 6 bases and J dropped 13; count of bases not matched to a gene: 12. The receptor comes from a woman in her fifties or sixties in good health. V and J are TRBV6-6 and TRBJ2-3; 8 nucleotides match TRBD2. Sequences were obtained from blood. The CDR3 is CASSPPTSEDKYF. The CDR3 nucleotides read TGTGCCAGCAGCCCCCCGACTAGCGAAGACAAGTATTTT.